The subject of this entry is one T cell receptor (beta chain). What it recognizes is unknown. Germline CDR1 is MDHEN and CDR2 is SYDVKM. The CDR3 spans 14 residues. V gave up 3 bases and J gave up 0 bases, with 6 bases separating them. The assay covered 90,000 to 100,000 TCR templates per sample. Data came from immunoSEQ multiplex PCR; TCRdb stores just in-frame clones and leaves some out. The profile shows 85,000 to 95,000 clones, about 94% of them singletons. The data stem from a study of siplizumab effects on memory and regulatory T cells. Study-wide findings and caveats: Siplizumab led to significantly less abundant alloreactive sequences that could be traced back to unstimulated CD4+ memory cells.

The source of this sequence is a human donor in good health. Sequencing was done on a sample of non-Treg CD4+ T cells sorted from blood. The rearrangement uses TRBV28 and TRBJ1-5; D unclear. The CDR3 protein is CASSLADSNQPQHF. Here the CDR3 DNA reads TGTGCCAGCAGTTTGGCGGATAGCAATCAGCCCCAGCATTTT.